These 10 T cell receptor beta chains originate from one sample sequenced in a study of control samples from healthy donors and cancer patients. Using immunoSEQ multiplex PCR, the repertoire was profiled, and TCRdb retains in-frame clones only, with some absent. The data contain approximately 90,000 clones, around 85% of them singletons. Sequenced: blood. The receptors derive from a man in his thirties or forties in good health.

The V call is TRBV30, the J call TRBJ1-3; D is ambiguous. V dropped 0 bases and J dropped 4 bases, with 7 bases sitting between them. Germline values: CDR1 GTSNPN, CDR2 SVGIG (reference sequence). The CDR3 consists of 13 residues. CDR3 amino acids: CAWSVTVGNTIYF. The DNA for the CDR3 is TGTGCCTGGAGTGTAACTGTCGGAAACACCATATATTTT.

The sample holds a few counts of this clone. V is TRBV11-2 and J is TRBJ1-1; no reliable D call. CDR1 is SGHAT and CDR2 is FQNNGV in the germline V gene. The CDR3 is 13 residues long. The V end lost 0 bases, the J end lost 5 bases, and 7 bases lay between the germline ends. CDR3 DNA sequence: TGTGCCAGCAGCTTAGATCGGGTAACTGAAGCTTTCTTT. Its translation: CASSLDRVTEAFF.

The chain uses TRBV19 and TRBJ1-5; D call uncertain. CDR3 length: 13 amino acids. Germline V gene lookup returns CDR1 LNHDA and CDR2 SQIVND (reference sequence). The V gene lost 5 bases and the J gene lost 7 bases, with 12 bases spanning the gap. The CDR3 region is CASSYSRGQPQHF. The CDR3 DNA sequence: TGTGCCAGTAGTTACAGCCGTGGGCAGCCCCAGCATTTT.

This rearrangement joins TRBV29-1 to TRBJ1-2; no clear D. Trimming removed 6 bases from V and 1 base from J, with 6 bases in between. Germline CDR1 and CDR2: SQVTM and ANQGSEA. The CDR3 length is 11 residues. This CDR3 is CSVTVNYGYTF. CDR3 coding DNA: TGCAGCGTGACGGTTAACTATGGCTACACCTTC.

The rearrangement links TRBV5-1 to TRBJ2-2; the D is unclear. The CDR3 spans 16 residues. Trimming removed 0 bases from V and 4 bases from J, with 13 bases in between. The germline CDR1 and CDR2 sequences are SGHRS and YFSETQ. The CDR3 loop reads CASSLGFTSLTGELFF. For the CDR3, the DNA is TGCGCCAGCAGCTTGGGTTTCACAAGCCTCACCGGGGAGCTGTTTTTT.

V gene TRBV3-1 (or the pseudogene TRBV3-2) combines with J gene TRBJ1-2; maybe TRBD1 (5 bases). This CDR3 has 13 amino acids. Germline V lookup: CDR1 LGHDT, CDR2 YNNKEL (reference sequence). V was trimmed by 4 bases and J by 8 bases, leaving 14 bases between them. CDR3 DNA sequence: TGTGCCAGCAGCCCAGATCCAGGGCGAGGCTACACCTTC. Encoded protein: CASSPDPGRGYTF.

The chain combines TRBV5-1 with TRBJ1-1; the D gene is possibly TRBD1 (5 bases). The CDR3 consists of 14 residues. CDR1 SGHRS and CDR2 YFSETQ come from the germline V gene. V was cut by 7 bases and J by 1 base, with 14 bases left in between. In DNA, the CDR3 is TGCGCCAGCGGATTAACAGGTCCGAACACTGAAGCTTTCTTT. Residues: CASGLTGPNTEAFF.

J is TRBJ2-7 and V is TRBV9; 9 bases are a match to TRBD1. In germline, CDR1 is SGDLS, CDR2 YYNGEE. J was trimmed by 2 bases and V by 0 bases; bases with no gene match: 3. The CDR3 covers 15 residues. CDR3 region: CASSVGRTGAYEQYF. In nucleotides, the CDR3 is TGTGCCAGCAGCGTAGGAAGGACAGGGGCCTACGAGCAGTACTTC.

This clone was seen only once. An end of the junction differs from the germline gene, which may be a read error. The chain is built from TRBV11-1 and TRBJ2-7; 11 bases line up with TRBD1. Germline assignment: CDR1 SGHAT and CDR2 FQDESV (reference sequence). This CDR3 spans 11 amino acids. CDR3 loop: CASSYTGTGGF. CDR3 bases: TGTGCCAGCAGCTATACCGGGACAGGGGGCTTC.

The CDR3 DNA reads TGCGCCAGCAGACGAGATACCGGGACAGGGTACGAGCAGTACTTC. Translated: CASRRDTGTGYEQYF. This chain connects TRBV5-1 to TRBJ2-7; 9 nucleotides agree with TRBD1. V shed 5 bases, J shed 4 bases, and the junction held 10 bases outside the gene matches. Germline CDR1 reads SGHRS; CDR2 reads YFSETQ. The CDR3 has 15 residues.